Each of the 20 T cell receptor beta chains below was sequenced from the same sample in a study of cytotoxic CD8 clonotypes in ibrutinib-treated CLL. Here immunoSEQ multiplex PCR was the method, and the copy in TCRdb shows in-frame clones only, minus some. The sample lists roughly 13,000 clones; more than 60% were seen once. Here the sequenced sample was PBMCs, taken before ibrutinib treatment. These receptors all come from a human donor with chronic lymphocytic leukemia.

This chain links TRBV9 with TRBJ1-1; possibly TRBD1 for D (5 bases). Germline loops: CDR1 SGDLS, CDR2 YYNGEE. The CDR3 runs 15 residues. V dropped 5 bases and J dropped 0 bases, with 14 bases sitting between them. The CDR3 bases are TGTGCCAGCAGACCGGCAGGGCTCATGAACACTGAAGCTTTCTTT. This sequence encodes CASRPAGLMNTEAFF.

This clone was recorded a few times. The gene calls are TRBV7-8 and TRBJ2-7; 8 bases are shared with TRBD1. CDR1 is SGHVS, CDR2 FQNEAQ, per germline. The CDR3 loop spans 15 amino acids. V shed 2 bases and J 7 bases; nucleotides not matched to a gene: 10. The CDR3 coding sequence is TGTGCCAGCAGCTTATGGGGGACAGGAGGGCGGGAGCAGTACTTC. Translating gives CASSLWGTGGREQYF.

For the CDR3, the DNA is TGCGCCAGCAGCCAAGAGTTGGGGGGCTCCTACAATGAGCAGTTCTTC. Translation gives CASSQELGGSYNEQFF. The V and J genes are TRBV4-3 and TRBJ2-1; TRBD2 is a possible D gene (6 bases). V lost 0 bases and J lost 0, with 9 bases in between. Per the germline V gene, CDR1 is LGHNA and CDR2 is YSLEER. The length of the CDR3 is 16 residues.

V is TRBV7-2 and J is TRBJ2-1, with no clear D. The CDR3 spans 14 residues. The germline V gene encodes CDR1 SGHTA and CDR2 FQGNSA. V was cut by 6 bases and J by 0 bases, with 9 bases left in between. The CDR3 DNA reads TGTGCCAGCAGGGAGAGGAGCTCCTACAATGAGCAGTTCTTC. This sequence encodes CASRERSSYNEQFF.

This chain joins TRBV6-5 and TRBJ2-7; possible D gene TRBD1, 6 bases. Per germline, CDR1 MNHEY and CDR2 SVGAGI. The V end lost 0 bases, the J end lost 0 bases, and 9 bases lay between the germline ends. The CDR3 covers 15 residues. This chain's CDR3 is CASSYSMGASYEQYF. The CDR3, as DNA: TGTGCCAGCAGTTACTCGATGGGGGCCTCCTACGAGCAGTACTTC.

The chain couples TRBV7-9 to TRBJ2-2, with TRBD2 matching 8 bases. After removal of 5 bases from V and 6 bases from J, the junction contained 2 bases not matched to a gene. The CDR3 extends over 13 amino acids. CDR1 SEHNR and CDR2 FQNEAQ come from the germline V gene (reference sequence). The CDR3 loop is CASSPSGSGELFF. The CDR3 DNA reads TGTGCCAGCAGCCCTAGCGGGTCCGGGGAGCTGTTTTTT.

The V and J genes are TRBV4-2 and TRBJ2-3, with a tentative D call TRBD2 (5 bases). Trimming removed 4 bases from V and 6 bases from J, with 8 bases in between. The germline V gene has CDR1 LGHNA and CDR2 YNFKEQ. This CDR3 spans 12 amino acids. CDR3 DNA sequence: TGTGCCAGCAGCCCCCCGGGGGATACGCAGTATTTT. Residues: CASSPPGDTQYF.

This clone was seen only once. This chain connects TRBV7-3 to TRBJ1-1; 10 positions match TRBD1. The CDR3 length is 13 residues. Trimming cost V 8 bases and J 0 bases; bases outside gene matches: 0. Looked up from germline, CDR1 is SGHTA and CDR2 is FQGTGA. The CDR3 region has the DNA TGTGCCAGCGGGACAGGGGTGAACACTGAAGCTTTCTTT. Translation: CASGTGVNTEAFF. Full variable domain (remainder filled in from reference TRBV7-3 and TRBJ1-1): GAGVSQTPSNKVTEKGKYVELRCDPISGHTALYWYRQSLGQGPEFLIYFQGTGAADDSGLPNDRFFAVRPEGSVSTLKIQRTERGDSAVYLCASGTGVNTEAFFGQGTRLTVV.

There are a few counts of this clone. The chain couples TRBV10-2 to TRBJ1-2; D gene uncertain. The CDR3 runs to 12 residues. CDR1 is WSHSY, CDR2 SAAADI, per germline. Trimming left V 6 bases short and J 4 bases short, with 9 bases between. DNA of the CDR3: TGCGCCAGCAGCGCTGAGGGCTATGGCTACACCTTC. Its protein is CASSAEGYGYTF.

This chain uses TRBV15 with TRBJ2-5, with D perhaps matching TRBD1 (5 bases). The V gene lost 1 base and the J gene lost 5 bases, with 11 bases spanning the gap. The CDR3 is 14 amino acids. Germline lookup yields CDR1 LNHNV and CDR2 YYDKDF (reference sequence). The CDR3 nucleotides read TGTGCCACCAGCAGAGGGGGCCAGGAGGAGACCCAGTACTTC. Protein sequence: CATSRGGQEETQYF.

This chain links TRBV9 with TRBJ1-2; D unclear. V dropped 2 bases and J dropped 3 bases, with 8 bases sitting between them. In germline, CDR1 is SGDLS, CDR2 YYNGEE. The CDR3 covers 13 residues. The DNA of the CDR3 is TGTGCCAGCAGCGTCTACGAGGACTATGGCTACACCTTC. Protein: CASSVYEDYGYTF.

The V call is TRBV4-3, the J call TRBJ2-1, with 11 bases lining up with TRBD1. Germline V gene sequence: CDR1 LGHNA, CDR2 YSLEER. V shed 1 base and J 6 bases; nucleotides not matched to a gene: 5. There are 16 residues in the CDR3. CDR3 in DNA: TGCGCCAGCAGCCAAGCCCGCGGGACAGGGGGCAATGAGCAGTTCTTC. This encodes CASSQARGTGGNEQFF.

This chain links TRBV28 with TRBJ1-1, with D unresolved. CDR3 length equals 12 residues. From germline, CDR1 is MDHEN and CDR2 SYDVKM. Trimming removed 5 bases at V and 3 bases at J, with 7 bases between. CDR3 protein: CASSNGHTEAFF. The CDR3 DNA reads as TGTGCCAGCAGTAATGGGCACACTGAAGCTTTCTTT.

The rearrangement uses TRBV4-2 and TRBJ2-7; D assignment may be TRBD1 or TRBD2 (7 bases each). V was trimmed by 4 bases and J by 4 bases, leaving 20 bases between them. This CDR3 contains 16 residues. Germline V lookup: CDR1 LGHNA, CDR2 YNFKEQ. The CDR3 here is CASSPQGGTQPYEQYF. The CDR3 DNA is TGTGCCAGCAGCCCCCAGGGGGGGACACAACCTTACGAGCAGTACTTC.

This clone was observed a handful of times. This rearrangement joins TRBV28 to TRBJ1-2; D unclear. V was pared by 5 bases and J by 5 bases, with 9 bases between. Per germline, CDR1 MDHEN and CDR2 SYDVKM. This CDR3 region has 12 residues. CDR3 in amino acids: CASSPTWYGYTF. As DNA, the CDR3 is TGTGCCAGCAGTCCAACGTGGTATGGCTACACCTTC.

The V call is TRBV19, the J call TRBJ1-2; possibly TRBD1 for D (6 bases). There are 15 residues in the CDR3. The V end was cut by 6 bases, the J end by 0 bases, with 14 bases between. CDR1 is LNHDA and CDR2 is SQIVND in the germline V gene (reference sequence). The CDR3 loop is CASSEQGRANYGYTF. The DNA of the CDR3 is TGTGCCAGTAGCGAGCAGGGGAGAGCTAACTATGGCTACACCTTC.

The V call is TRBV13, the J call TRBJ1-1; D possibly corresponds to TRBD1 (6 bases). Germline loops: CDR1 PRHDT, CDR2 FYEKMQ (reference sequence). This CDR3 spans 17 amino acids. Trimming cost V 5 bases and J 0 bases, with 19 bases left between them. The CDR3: CASSPGTLEGVNTEAFF. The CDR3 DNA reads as TGTGCCAGCAGCCCCGGGACCCTCGAGGGGGTGAACACTGAAGCTTTCTTT.

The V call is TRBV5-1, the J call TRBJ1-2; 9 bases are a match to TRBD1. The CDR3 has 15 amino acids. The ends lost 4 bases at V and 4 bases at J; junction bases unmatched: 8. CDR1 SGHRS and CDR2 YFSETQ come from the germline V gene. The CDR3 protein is CASSRDRAAFYGYTF. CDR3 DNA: TGCGCCAGCAGCAGGGACAGGGCCGCCTTCTATGGCTACACCTTC.

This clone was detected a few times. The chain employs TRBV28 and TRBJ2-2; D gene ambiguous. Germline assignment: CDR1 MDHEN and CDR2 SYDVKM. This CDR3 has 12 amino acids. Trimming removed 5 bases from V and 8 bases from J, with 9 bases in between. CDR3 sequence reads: CASSLGPGELFF. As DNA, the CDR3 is TGTGCCAGCAGTCTAGGGCCGGGGGAGCTGTTTTTT. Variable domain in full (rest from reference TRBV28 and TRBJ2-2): DVKVTQSSRYLVKRTGEKVFLECVQDMDHENMFWYRQDPGLGLRLIYFSYDVKMKEKGDIPEGYSVSREKKERFSLILESASTNQTSMYLCASSLGPGELFFGEGSRLTVL.

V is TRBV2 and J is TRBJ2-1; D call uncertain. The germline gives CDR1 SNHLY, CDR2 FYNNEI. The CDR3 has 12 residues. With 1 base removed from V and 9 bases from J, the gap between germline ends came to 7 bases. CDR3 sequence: CASSEVLGEQFF. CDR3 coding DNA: TGTGCCAGCAGTGAAGTGTTGGGTGAGCAGTTCTTC.